This entry lists 17 T cell receptor beta chains sequenced from one sample in a study of T-cell reconstitution after alpha-beta-depleted transplantation in children (dated by TCRdb to about 2016). The library was prepared using PCR. Instrument used: Illumina HiSeq 2500. TCR library preparation used molecular barcoding, with unique molecular identifiers applied to normalize quantification of the TCRbeta repertoire. TCRdb applied fastp at Q25 and MiXCR to the public reads, then kept only in-frame beta chains. Each record represents a unique CDR3 protein, reported with the most common genes and DNA among its rows. For this sample there are around 380,000 distinct CDR3 sequences; 9.5% to 13% appear just once. Of the sample, about 5% falls within the top ten clones. The starting material was PBMCs from the stem cell graft donor, obtained from the stem cell graft. The receptors shown here come from a human donor who donated a stem cell graft to a child with acute myeloid leukemia.

This clonotype has at least ten counts. The chain joins TRBV20-1 to TRBJ2-3; a weak D match, TRBD1 (5 bases). Trimming shortened V by 1 base and J by 0 bases, and 11 bases separated the two germline ends. The CDR3 runs to 15 residues. In germline, CDR1 is DFQATT, CDR2 SNEGSKA (reference sequence). The CDR3 DNA sequence: TGCAGTGCTAGAGCGTCACAGGCGAGCACAGATACGCAGTATTTT. Translated, it gives CSARASQASTDTQYF.

The gene calls are TRBV19 and TRBJ1-5; D call uncertain. The length of the CDR3 is 13 residues. With 4 bases removed from V and 6 bases from J, the gap between germline ends came to 10 bases. Germline CDR1 LNHDA, CDR2 SQIVND (reference sequence). The CDR3 protein is CASSSWVGQPQHF. The CDR3 DNA reads TGTGCCAGTAGTAGTTGGGTTGGTCAGCCCCAGCATTTT. Based on the CDR3 plus reference TRBV19 and TRBJ1-5, the full variable domain is DGGITQSPKYLFRKEGQNVTLSCEQNLNHDAMYWYRQDPGQGLRLIYYSQIVNDFQKGDIAEGYSVSREKKESFPLTVTSAQKNPTAFYLCASSSWVGQPQHFGDGTRLSIL.

This clonotype was detected only a few times. This chain connects TRBV18 to TRBJ1-2; 9 bases are a match to TRBD1. The trim removed 0 bases at V and 4 bases at J, leaving 3 bases unmatched. The length of the CDR3 is 15 residues. Germline CDR1 KGHSH, CDR2 LQKENI. The CDR3 nucleotides read TGTGCCAGCTCACCACCGGACAGGGGAGCCTATGGCTACACCTTC. Translation: CASSPPDRGAYGYTF. The full variable domain, its missing parts supplied by reference TRBV18 and TRBJ1-2, is NAGVMQNPRHLVRRRGQEARLRCSPMKGHSHVYWYRQLPEEGLKFMVYLQKENIIDESGMPKERFSAEFPKEGPSILRIQQVVRGDSAAYFCASSPPDRGAYGYTFGSGTRLTVV.

V gene TRBV11-2 combines with J gene TRBJ2-1, with 14 bases fitting TRBD2. The V segment lost 5 bases and the J segment 9 bases; nucleotides outside the gene matches: 9. From germline, CDR1 is SGHAT and CDR2 FQNNGV. The CDR3 extends over 16 amino acids. The chain's CDR3 is CASSQGLAGGIFEQFF. CDR3 coding DNA: TGTGCCAGCAGCCAAGGACTAGCGGGGGGTATATTTGAGCAGTTCTTC.

This clonotype was detected a few times. CDR3 in amino acids: CASSPGPSYNEQFF. The CDR3 coding sequence is TGTGCCAGCAGTCCGGGACCCAGCTACAATGAGCAGTTCTTC. This sequence joins TRBV12-3 or TRBV12-4 and TRBJ2-1, with D possibly called TRBD1 or TRBD2 (5 bases each). The CDR3 has 14 amino acids. V gave up 5 bases and J gave up 3 bases, with 11 bases separating them.

This clonotype has only a few counts. The chain combines TRBV7-2 with TRBJ2-2; 12 positions match TRBD2. J was trimmed by 6 bases and V by 5 bases; bases with no gene match: 7. Germline CDR1 reads SGHTA; CDR2 reads FQGNSA. The CDR3 spans 16 residues. The DNA of the CDR3 is TGTGCCAGCAGCCTCGCGAGACTAGCGGGAGCCGGGGAGCTGTTTTTT. The encoded protein is CASSLARLAGAGELFF.

CDR3 residues: CASRQVTDTQYF. The CDR3 bases are TGTGCCAGCAGACAGGTCACAGATACGCAGTATTTT. V and J are TRBV2 and TRBJ2-3; a possible D gene is TRBD1 (5 bases). Trimming stripped 6 bases from V and 2 bases from J, with 6 bases between. This CDR3 spans 12 amino acids. Germline CDR1 and CDR2: SNHLY and FYNNEI.

V is TRBV3-1 and J is TRBJ2-2; TRBD1 or TRBD2 may be the D gene (5 bases each). The CDR3 sequence is 15 residues long. Germline loops: CDR1 LGHDT, CDR2 YNNKEL (reference sequence). V lost 6 bases, J lost 2 bases, and 13 bases lay in between. The CDR3 bases are TGTGCCAGCAGAAACCGGGACCTTAACACCGGGGAGCTGTTTTTT. It translates to CASRNRDLNTGELFF.

In this sample, this clonotype turned up a few times. V gene TRBV24-1 combines with J gene TRBJ2-2, with a possible D match to TRBD2 (5 bases). Trimming cost V 7 bases and J 7 bases, with 12 bases left between them. The CDR3 spans 13 residues. CDR1 is KGHDR and CDR2 is SFDVKD in the germline V gene. The CDR3 here is CATSFGGNGELFF. The CDR3 nucleotides read TGTGCCACCAGCTTTGGAGGAAACGGGGAGCTGTTTTTT.

This clonotype appeared a few times. The V and J genes are TRBV15 and TRBJ1-6; D unclear. The CDR3 is 16 amino acids. Trimming stripped 1 base from V and 0 bases from J, with 7 bases between. Germline-derived CDR1 and CDR2 are LNHNV and YYDKDF (reference sequence). CDR3 in DNA: TGTGCCACCAGCAGAGGCGGGCCCTCCTATAATTCACCCCTCCACTTT. It codes for CATSRGGPSYNSPLHF.

There are many counts of this clonotype. This chain links TRBV12-3 or TRBV12-4 with TRBJ2-1, with TRBD1 matching over 7 bases. V lost 5 bases and J lost 7; bases outside the gene matches: 8. This CDR3 is 14 amino acids long. The CDR3 DNA reads TGTGCCAGCAGTAGTCGCAGGGGGTCGAATGAGCAGTTCTTC. Translation gives CASSSRRGSNEQFF.

V is TRBV9 and J is TRBJ1-2; D is undetermined. The CDR3 totals 14 residues. V was cut by 1 base and J by 4 bases, with 11 bases left in between. CDR1 is SGDLS and CDR2 is YYNGEE in the germline V gene. CDR3 nucleotides: TGTGCCAGCAGCGTAAATGCGGAGCCCTATGGCTACACCTTC. Amino acid sequence: CASSVNAEPYGYTF. The complete variable domain, with remaining parts taken from reference TRBV9 and TRBJ1-2, reads DSGVTQTPKHLITATGQRVTLRCSPRSGDLSVYWYQQSLDQGLQFLIQYYNGEERAKGNILERFSAQQFPDLHSELNLSSLELGDSALYFCASSVNAEPYGYTFGSGTRLTVV.

J is TRBJ1-1 and V is TRBV28; 8 nucleotides align to TRBD1. The CDR3 loop spans 14 amino acids. V lost 3 bases to trimming and J lost 1 base; unmatched junction nucleotides: 1. Germline CDR1 MDHEN, CDR2 SYDVKM. This CDR3 reads CASSLDRANTEAFF. DNA of the CDR3: TGTGCCAGCAGTTTGGACAGGGCGAACACTGAAGCTTTCTTT. The full variable domain, with the rest looked up from reference TRBV28 and TRBJ1-1, is DVKVTQSSRYLVKRTGEKVFLECVQDMDHENMFWYRQDPGLGLRLIYFSYDVKMKEKGDIPEGYSVSREKKERFSLILESASTNQTSMYLCASSLDRANTEAFFGQGTRLTVV.

There are many counts of this clonotype. V gene TRBV12-3 or TRBV12-4 combines with J gene TRBJ2-1; the D is unclear. Trimming shortened V by 3 bases and J by 9 bases, and 6 bases separated the two germline ends. The CDR3 is 11 residues long. The CDR3 sequence: CASSFRSEQFF. CDR3 bases: TGTGCCAGCAGTTTCCGGAGTGAGCAGTTCTTC.

The rearrangement joins TRBV12-3 or TRBV12-4 to TRBJ1-2, with D unclear. The CDR3 consists of 12 residues. V was trimmed by 5 bases and J by 7 bases, leaving 11 bases between them. In DNA form, the CDR3 reads TGTGCCAGCAGTACCGGCCCTCGTGGCTACACCTTC. Encoded protein: CASSTGPRGYTF.

This clonotype was observed a few times. The genes are TRBV5-1 and TRBJ2-1, with D unresolved. The V and J ends lost 1 base and 6 bases respectively, with 11 bases between them. In germline, CDR1 is SGHRS, CDR2 YFSETQ. The CDR3 has 14 amino acids. CDR3 protein: CASSLRETVNEQFF. The DNA of the CDR3 is TGCGCCAGCAGCTTGCGAGAGACCGTCAATGAGCAGTTCTTC.

The sample holds many counts of this clonotype. The chain couples TRBV7-9 to TRBJ2-3; perhaps TRBD1 as D (6 bases). This CDR3 has 15 amino acids. The germline V gene encodes CDR1 SEHNR and CDR2 FQNEAQ (reference sequence). The CDR3 nucleotides are TGTGCAACCGAAAAGTTGGGGGCCCGCACAGATACGCAGTATTTT. As protein: CATEKLGARTDTQYF.